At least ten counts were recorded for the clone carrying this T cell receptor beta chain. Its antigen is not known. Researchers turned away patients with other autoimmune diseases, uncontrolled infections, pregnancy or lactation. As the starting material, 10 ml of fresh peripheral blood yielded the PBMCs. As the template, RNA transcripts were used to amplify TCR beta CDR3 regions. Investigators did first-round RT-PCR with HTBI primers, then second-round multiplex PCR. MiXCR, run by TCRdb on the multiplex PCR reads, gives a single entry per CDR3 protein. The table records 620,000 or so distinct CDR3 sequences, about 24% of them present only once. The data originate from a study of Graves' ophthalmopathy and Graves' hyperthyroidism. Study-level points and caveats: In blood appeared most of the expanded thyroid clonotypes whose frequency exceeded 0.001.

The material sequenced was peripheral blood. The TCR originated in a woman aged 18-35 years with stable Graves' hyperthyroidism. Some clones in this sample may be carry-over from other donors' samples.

CDR3 loop: CSDRVGAGNTIYF. The CDR3 nucleotides are TGCAGTGACCGGGTTGGGGCTGGAAACACCATATATTTT. This sequence joins TRBV20-1 and TRBJ1-3; D remains ambiguous. There are 13 residues in the CDR3. V dropped 7 bases and J dropped 2 bases, with 12 bases sitting between them. CDR1 DFQATT and CDR2 SNEGSKA come from the germline V gene (reference sequence).